These 5 T cell receptor beta chains were all obtained from the same sample, sequenced in a study of CD8 T cells in Susac syndrome. Random hexamers were used to reverse transcribe 0.5 to 1 ug of RNA. A single record per CDR3 protein comes from TCRdb applying MiXCR to the immunoSEQ multiplex PCR reads. The table includes 100,000 to 150,000 distinct CDR3 sequences, around 94% detected once. Sequencing used CD4+ T cells from PBMCs. These receptors were collected from a human donor in good health.

The CDR3 DNA sequence: TGTGCCAGTACTCCTTCGGGGGGAGTGGGACAGCCCCAGCATTTT. This encodes CASTPSGGVGQPQHF. The rearrangement uses TRBV19 and TRBJ1-5; TRBD1 might be the D (5 bases). V was cut by 7 bases and J by 7 bases, with 20 bases left in between. This CDR3 is 15 amino acids long. Germline loops: CDR1 LNHDA, CDR2 SQIVND (reference sequence). Combining the CDR3 with reference TRBV19 and TRBJ1-5 gives the whole variable domain DGGITQSPKYLFRKEGQNVTLSCEQNLNHDAMYWYRQDPGQGLRLIYYSQIVNDFQKGDIAEGYSVSREKKESFPLTVTSAQKNPTAFYLCASTPSGGVGQPQHFGDGTRLSIL.

The chain links TRBV4-3 to TRBJ1-5, with 8 bases aligning to TRBD1. V lost 1 base to trimming and J lost 5 bases; unmatched junction nucleotides: 4. Germline values: CDR1 LGHNA, CDR2 YSLEER. The CDR3 spans 15 residues. The CDR3 DNA follows: TGCGCCAGCAGCCAAGGGACAGGGTACGATCAGCCCCAGCATTTT. This encodes CASSQGTGYDQPQHF.

The chain uses TRBV7-9 and TRBJ2-5; D may be TRBD1 (6 bases). Trimming took off 6 bases at V and 2 bases at J, with 13 bases between the two ends. CDR1 SEHNR and CDR2 FQNEAQ come from the germline V gene (reference sequence). CDR3 size: 14 residues. CDR3 in amino acids: CASRRQGQQETQYF. The DNA of the CDR3 is TGTGCCAGCAGACGCCAGGGGCAGCAAGAGACCCAGTACTTC.

The chain recombines TRBV11-2 with TRBJ2-7; D is ambiguous. The V gene lost 3 bases and the J gene lost 2 bases, with 5 bases spanning the gap. This CDR3 is 12 amino acids long. In germline, CDR1 is SGHAT, CDR2 FQNNGV. This CDR3 reads CASSFTPYEQYF. The CDR3 nucleotides read TGTGCCAGCAGCTTTACGCCCTACGAGCAGTACTTC.

The genes are TRBV3-1 and TRBJ2-7; D gene unclear. Germline-derived CDR1 and CDR2 are LGHDT and YNNKEL (reference sequence). This CDR3 has 14 residues. Trimming shortened V by 1 base and J by 6 bases, and 13 bases separated the two germline ends. The CDR3 DNA is TGTGCCAGCAGCCAAGCCCGAACAGTAGGCGAGCAGTACTTC. This gives the protein CASSQARTVGEQYF.